The rows below give T cell receptor beta chains drawn from one sample of a study of regulatory T cells in long-lasting Graves disease. TCRdb reprocessed the multiplex PCR reads via MiXCR and lists one record per CDR3 protein. The top ten hold 25% to 30% of the sample, which has a few hundred thousand distinct CDR3 sequences, less than 30% seen once. The material was peripheral blood mononuclear cells (PBMCs), obtained when the disease was refractory, from a patient treated with antithyroid drugs. All receptors derive from a woman in her forties with Graves disease. Each CDR3 is given with its conserved first and last residue.

V: TRBV28; J: TRBJ2-5; CDR3: CASSLTSGGQETQYF
V: TRBV24-1; J: TRBJ2-2; CDR3: CATRGKGGNGGELFF
V: TRBV7-9; J: TRBJ1-1; CDR3: CASSLKFGGMNTEAFF
V: TRBV6-1; J: TRBJ2-1; CDR3: CASSGHGTAYNEQFF
V: TRBV19; J: TRBJ2-1; CDR3: CASSIGGRSYNEQFF
V: TRBV20-1; J: TRBJ2-3; CDR3: CSARLGTSTDTQYF
V: TRBV11-2; J: TRBJ2-2; CDR3: CASSLSFQGGGYGELFF
V: TRBV28; J: TRBJ2-3; CDR3: CASSLWDSDTDTQYF
V: TRBV20-1; J: TRBJ2-5; CDR3: CSARLASGKETQYF
V: TRBV29-1; J: TRBJ1-2; CDR3: CSVEDRVVYGYTF
V: TRBV25-1; J: TRBJ2-7; CDR3: CASKQGDLYEQYF
V: TRBV6-1; J: TRBJ1-1; CDR3: CASSGGTGNTEAFF
V: TRBV6-9; J: TRBJ2-7; CDR3: CASSYSGVEQYF
V: TRBV15; J: TRBJ2-7; CDR3: CATSRDKGPNEQYF
V: TRBV6-1; J: TRBJ2-1; CDR3: CASVAGVGNEQFF
V: TRBV28; J: TRBJ1-5; CDR3: CASSSPPQPQHF
V: TRBV5-1; J: TRBJ2-3; CDR3: CASRSGVTSTDTQYF
V: TRBV28; J: TRBJ1-5; CDR3: CASSPRDRFNQPQHF
V: TRBV7-9; J: TRBJ2-4; CDR3: CASSPRRSGLAKNIQYF
V: TRBV2; J: TRBJ2-5; CDR3: CPSRRASGRGPQETQYF
V: TRBV6-9; J: TRBJ2-7; CDR3: CASSSATYEQYF
V: TRBV12-3/TRBV12-4; J: TRBJ2-7; CDR3: CASSRDRVFPYEQYF
V: TRBV28; J: TRBJ2-6; CDR3: CASSQAFGANVLTF
V: TRBV12-3/TRBV12-4; J: TRBJ2-4; CDR3: CASSLSPVGPKNIQYF
V: TRBV10-3; J: TRBJ1-1; CDR3: CAIRRVGGLNTEAFF
V: TRBV20-1; J: TRBJ2-2; CDR3: CSAKPGLAGRGTGELFF
V: TRBV30; J: TRBJ1-4; CDR3: CAWNAAGVEKLFF
V: TRBV28; J: TRBJ1-4; CDR3: CASSYGQGVWEKLFF
V: TRBV3-1; J: TRBJ2-2; CDR3: CASSQREDGELFF
V: TRBV9; J: TRBJ2-7; CDR3: CASSVDGSGYEQYF
V: TRBV12-3/TRBV12-4; J: TRBJ2-7; CDR3: CASSLDPSGSYEQYF
V: TRBV6-2/TRBV6-3; J: TRBJ1-4; CDR3: CASSYPGKLFF
V: TRBV28; J: TRBJ2-7; CDR3: CASIPATSYEQYF
V: TRBV6-1; J: TRBJ2-3; CDR3: CASSSSTWGSGSTDTQYF
V: TRBV7-2; J: TRBJ1-5; CDR3: CASSKRWGGGQPQHF
V: TRBV15; J: TRBJ2-5; CDR3: CATSRDHLGVKTQYF
V: TRBV5-1; J: TRBJ2-7; CDR3: CASSLASGQFYEQYF
V: TRBV3-1; J: TRBJ1-4; CDR3: CASSHLDRDNEKLFF
V: TRBV7-2; J: TRBJ2-7; CDR3: CASSFAGTGQYF
V: TRBV19; J: TRBJ1-5; CDR3: CASSPSTVRPQHF
V: TRBV19; J: TRBJ2-7; CDR3: CANSNRPSYEQYF